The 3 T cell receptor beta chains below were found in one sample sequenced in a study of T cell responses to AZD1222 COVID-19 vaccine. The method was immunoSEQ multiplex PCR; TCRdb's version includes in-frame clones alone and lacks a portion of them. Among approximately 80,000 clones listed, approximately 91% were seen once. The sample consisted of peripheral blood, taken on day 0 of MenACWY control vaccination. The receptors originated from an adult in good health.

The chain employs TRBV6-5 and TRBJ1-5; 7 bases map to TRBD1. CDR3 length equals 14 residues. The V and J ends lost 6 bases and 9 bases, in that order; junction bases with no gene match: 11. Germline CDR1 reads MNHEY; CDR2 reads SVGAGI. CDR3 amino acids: CASRPGQSERPQHF. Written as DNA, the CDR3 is TGTGCCAGCAGACCGGGACAGTCTGAACGGCCCCAGCATTTT.

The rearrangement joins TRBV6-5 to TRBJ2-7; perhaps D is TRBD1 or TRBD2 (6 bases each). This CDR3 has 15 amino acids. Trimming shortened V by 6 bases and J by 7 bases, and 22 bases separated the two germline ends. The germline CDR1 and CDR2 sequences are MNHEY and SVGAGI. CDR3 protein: CASSRGTPTLGEQYF. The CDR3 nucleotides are TGTGCCAGCAGCCGCGGGACACCTACCCTAGGGGAGCAGTACTTC.

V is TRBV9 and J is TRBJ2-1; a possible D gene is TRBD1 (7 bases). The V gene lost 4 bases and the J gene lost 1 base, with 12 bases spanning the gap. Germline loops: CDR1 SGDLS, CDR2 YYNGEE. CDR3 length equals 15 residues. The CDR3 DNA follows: TGTGCCAGCAGCTCAGGGGGACTTTCCTACAATGAGCAGTTCTTC. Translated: CASSSGGLSYNEQFF. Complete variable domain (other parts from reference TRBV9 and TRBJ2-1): DSGVTQTPKHLITATGQRVTLRCSPRSGDLSVYWYQQSLDQGLQFLIQYYNGEERAKGNILERFSAQQFPDLHSELNLSSLELGDSALYFCASSSGGLSYNEQFFGPGTRLTVL.